This T cell receptor beta chain was documented in a study of cytomegalovirus exposure and HLA in healthy donors. Findings and limits, study-wide: Previous analysis showed most TCR beta V segments were productive about 90% or about 30% of the time. Many donors shared some public TCRs, even though most TCR sequences were rare. Most subjects had HLA-A and HLA-B alleles reportedly predicted accurately by TCR beta sequences. The authors later found most CMV-associated TCR beta chains appeared HLA-restricted.

The PCR used 60 Vbeta and 13 Jbeta primers. TCRdb's table, derived via immunoSEQ multiplex PCR, lists solely in-frame clones and lacks some. The table has 150,000 to 250,000 clones, around 78% seen once. Trimming removed 7 bases from V and 14 bases from J, with 17 bases in between. CDR1 and CDR2 from the germline V gene are SNHLY and FYNNEI. The CDR3 runs 11 residues. Notes on this clone: The antigen is unknown.

The material sequenced was PBMCs. This clonotype was obtained from a man aged 25 to 40 in good health and CMV-seronegative. The genes are TRBV2 and TRBJ1-1, with D uncertain. CDR3 sequence: CASTLEASGFF. CDR3 DNA sequence: TGTGCCAGCACCCTGGAGGCATCCGGCTTCTTT.